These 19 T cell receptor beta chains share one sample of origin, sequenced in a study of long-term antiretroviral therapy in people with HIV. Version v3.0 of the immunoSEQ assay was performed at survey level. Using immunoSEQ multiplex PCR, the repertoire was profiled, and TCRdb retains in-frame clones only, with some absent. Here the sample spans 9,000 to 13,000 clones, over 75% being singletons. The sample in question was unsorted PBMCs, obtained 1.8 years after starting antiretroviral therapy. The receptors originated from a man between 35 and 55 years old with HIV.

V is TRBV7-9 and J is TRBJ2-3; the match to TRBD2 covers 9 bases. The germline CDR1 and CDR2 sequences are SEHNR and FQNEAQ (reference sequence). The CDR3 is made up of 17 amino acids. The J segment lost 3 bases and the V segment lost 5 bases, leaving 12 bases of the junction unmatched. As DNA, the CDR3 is TGTGCCAGCAGCCCCCGACTGGCGGGAGGGCCAACAGATACGCAGTATTTT. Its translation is CASSPRLAGGPTDTQYF.

Here the CDR3 reads CASTSFNEQYF. The CDR3, as DNA: TGTGCCAGCACCAGCTTTAACGAGCAGTACTTC. This chain links TRBV7-2 with TRBJ2-7; D unclear. Trimming stripped 7 bases from V and 5 bases from J, with 9 bases between. CDR1 is SGHTA, CDR2 FQGNSA, per germline. The CDR3 consists of 11 residues.

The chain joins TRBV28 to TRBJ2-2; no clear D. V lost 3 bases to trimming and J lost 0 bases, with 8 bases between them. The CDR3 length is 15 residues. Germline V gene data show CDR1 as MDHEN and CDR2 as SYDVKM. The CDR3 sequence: CASSFGTSNTGELFF. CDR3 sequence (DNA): TGTGCCAGCAGTTTCGGCACCTCGAACACCGGGGAGCTGTTTTTT.

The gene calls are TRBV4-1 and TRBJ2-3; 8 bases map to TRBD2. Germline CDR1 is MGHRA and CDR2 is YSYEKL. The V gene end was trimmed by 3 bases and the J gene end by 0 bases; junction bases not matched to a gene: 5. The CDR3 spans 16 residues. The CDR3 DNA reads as TGCGCCAGCAGCCAGAGCGGGAGTGCTAGCACAGATACGCAGTATTTT. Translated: CASSQSGSASTDTQYF.

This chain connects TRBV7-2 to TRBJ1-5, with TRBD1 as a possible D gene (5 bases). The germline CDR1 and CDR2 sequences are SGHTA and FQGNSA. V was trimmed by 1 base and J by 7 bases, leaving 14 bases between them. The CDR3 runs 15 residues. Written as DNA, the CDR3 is TGTGCCAGCAGCTTAGAATTCGGGGACGACCAGCCCCAGCATTTT. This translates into CASSLEFGDDQPQHF.

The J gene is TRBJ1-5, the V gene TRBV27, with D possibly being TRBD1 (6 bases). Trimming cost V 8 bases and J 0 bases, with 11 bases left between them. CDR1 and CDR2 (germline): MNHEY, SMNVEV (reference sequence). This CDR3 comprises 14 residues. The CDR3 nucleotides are TGTGCCAGCCGGAGACAGGATAGCAATCAGCCCCAGCATTTT. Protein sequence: CASRRQDSNQPQHF.

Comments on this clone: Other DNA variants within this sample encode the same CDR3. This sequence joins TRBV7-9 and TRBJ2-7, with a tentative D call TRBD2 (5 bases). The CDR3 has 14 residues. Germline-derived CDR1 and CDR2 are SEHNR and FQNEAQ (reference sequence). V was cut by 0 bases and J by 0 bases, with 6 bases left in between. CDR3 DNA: TGTGCCAGCAGCTTAGCGGGGAGCTCCTACGAGCAGTACTTC. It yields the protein CASSLAGSSYEQYF.

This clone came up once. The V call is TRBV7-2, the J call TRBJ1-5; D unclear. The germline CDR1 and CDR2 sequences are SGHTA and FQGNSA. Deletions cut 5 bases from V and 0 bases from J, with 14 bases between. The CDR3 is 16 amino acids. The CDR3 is CASSPHSGHSNQPQHF. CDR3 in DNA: TGTGCCAGCAGCCCTCATAGTGGGCATAGCAATCAGCCCCAGCATTTT.

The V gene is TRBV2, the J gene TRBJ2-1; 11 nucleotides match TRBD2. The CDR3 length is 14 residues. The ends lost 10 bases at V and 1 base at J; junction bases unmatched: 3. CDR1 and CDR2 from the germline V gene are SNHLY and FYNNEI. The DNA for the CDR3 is TGTGCCATCACTAGCGGGGGATCCTACAATGAGCAGTTCTTC. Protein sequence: CAITSGGSYNEQFF.

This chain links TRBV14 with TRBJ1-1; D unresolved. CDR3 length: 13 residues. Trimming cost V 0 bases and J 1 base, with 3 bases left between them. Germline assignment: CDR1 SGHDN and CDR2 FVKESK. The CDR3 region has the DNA TGTGCCAGCAGCCAAGATCGGAACACTGAAGCTTTCTTT. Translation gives CASSQDRNTEAFF.

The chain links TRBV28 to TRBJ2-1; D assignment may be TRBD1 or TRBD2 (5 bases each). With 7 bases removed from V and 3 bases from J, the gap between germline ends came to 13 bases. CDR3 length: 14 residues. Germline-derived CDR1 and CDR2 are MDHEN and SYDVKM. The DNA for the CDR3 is TGTGCCAGCACGGGGCTAGAAGTCTACAATGAGCAGTTCTTC. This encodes CASTGLEVYNEQFF.

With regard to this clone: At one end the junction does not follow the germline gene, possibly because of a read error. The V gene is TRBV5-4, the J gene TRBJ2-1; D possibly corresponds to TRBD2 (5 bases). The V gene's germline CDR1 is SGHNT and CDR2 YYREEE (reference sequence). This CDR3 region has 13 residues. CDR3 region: CASRLVLRDEQFF. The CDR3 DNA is TGTGCCAGCAGGTTGGTTCTGCGGGATGAGCAGTTCTTC.

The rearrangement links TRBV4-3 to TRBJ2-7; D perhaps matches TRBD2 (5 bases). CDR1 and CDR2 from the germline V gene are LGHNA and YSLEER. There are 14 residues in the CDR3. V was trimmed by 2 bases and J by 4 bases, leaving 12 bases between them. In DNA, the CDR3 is TGCGCCAGCAGCCAATTTGAGGGCCCATACGAGCAGTACTTC. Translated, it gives CASSQFEGPYEQYF.

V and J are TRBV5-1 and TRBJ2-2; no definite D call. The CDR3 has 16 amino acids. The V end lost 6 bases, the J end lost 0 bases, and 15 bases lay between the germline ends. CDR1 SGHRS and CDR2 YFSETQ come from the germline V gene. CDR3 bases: TGCGCCAGCAAAGTGGGTAACATCGCGAACACCGGGGAGCTGTTTTTT. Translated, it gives CASKVGNIANTGELFF.

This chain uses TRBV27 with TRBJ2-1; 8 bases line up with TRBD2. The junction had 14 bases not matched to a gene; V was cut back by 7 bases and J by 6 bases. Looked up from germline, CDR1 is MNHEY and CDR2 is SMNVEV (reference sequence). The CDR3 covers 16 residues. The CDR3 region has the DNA TGTGCCAGCACTCACGGAGCGGGAGCTTACATCAATGAGCAGTTCTTC. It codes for CASTHGAGAYINEQFF.

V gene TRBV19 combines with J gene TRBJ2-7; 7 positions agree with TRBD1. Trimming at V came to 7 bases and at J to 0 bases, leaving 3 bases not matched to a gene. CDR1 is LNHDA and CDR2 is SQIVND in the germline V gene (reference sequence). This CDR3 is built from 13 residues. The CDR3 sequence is CASNNRGSYEQYF. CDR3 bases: TGTGCCAGTAATAACAGGGGCTCCTACGAGCAGTACTTC.

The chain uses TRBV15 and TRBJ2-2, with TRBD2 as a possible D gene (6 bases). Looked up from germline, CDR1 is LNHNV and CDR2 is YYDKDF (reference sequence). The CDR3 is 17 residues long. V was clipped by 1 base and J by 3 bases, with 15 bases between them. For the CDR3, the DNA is TGTGCCACCAGCAGAGTTTTTGGAGGGCCACACACCGGGGAGCTGTTTTTT. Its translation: CATSRVFGGPHTGELFF. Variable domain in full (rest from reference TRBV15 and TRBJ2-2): DAMVIQNPRYQVTQFGKPVTLSCSQTLNHNVMYWYQQKSSQAPKLLFHYYDKDFNNEADTPDNFQSRRPNTSFCFLDIRSPGLGDTAMYLCATSRVFGGPHTGELFFGEGSRLTVL.

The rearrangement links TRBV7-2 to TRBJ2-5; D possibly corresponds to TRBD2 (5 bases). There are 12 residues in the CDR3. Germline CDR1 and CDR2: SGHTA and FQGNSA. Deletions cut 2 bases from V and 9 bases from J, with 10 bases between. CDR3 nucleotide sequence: TGTGCCAGCAGCTTACTGCCCGGGGCCCAGTACTTC. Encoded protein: CASSLLPGAQYF.

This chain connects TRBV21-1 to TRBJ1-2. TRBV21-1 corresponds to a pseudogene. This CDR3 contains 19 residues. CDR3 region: CASSKVVKRTATPNYGYTF. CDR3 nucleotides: TGTGCCAGCAGCAAAGTAGTGAAAAGGACCGCGACCCCCAACTATGGCTACACCTTC.